This T cell receptor beta chain was captured in a study of vaccination and CD4 T cells after COVID-19 (dated by TCRdb to between 2022 and 2023). Background on the whole study: Every convalescent patient had a positive nasal swab PCR test for SARS-CoV-2, with mild disease in about nine patients and severe disease in one. In the convalescent cohort there were six males and four females, among whom were two Hispanic individuals, seven Caucasians, two Asians and one multiracial person. Participants received two doses of either the Pfizer-BioNTech BNT162b2 vaccine (n=8) or the Moderna mRNA-1273 vaccine (n=2). Post-COVID blood samples from convalescent patients were collected a median of roughly 100 days after diagnosis, with a range of 35 to 161 days. Post-vaccine blood samples were obtained a median of around 74 days after the second vaccine dose, with a range of about 14 to 250 days. The cultures were stimulated with overlapping spike peptide pools from SARS-CoV-2 and from the common cold coronaviruses HCoV-NL63, HCoV-OC43 and HCoV-229E. Control cultures used a CEFX viral epitope pool as positive control, an HIV-1 Nef peptide pool as negative control, or no peptide. The spike-specific CD4+ TCR repertoire was compared before and after mRNA vaccination in approximately ten COVID-19 convalescent patients and a few infection-naive healthy vaccine recipients. What the work shows at the level of the full study, not this receptor alone: Relatively few convalescent patients were included in the study, and early timepoints after natural infection were not analyzed. Although the median number of SARS-CoV-2-reactive clonotypes went up from some 23 after infection to some 37 after vaccination, the increase was not significant. Of the vaccine-specific clones found in convalescent patients, nearly all (304 of 307) were mono-reactive for SARS-CoV-2 spike instead of being cross-reactive with common cold coronaviruses. Among the post-vaccine SARS-CoV-2-reactive clones in convalescent patients, a median 86.3% showed up only after vaccination, which suggests vaccine-specific priming.

Library generation was performed with PCR. TCR sequencing of DNA from cultured CD4+ T cells used the Oncomine TCR Beta short-read assay at the Johns Hopkins FTIC core. Genomic DNA was extracted from the cultured CD4+ T cells with the QIAamp micro DNA kit. Oncomine TCR Beta libraries made from cultured CD4+ T cells were pooled using unique dual indexes and sequenced on an Illumina iSeq 100. Regarding the original processing steps: Non-productive sequences were filtered out, and CDR3s that did not start with C, did not end with F or W, or were shorter than 7 amino acids were discarded. The MANAFEST web application was used to identify antigen-specific clonotypes by comparing peptide-stimulated wells against reference wells and other culture wells. An FDR below 0.05, an odds ratio above 5, and a productive frequency above 0.1% in at least two of three replicate wells were required for clones to be considered positive. Cross-reactive clonotypes were defined as significantly expanded in both SARS-CoV-2 spike wells and at least one common cold coronavirus spike condition. Levenshtein distances (stringdist) and unrooted phylogenetic trees (ape) in R version 3.6.1 were used to assess CDR3 homology. Clones were called with MiXCR by TCRdb after fastp trimmed the public reads at Q25, and only in-frame beta chains were retained. Rows matching on CDR3 protein sequence are summarized as one entry with the most common DNA and genes. The V and J calls, along with clone size, are taken from TCRdb and not from the paper's own processing. This sample gives 6,500 to 8,500 distinct CDR3 sequences in total; roughly 70% of them show up just once. Clones ranked in the top ten supply about 15% of the sample.

As to this clonotype: Its binding antigen is unknown. No base-level quality is on record; no much larger clone is a single base apart.

The CDR3 spans 12 residues, from the cysteine through the phenylalanine. Solely the CDR3 DNA is kept, with 36 bases framed from the first base. As encoded in the germline V gene (reference sequence), CDR1 is DFQATT while CDR2 is SNEGSKA. V lost 3 bases and J lost 3 bases; the stretch between them is 6 bases long. This specimen's treatment or condition label, per the study, means: approximately 9-day PBMC culture with coronavirus spike peptide pools or control peptides (ViraFEST assay). The study used the ViraFEST assay, which expanded antigen-specific T cells with peptide pools and then identified expanded clonotypes by TCR sequencing. Positive SARS-CoV-2 PCR tests in the convalescent patients dated from March to December 2020, before Alpha, Beta and Delta variants emerged in the United States. PBMCs were cultured at 1.5 million to 2.5 million per well in IMDM supplemented with roughly 5% human AB serum and about 9.5 IU/ml IL-2, with about 10 ug/ml peptide pools added. On days 3 and 7, half of the culture medium was replaced with fresh IL-2-containing medium. After about nine days of culture, CD4+ T cells were isolated by negative selection with the EasySep CD4+ T cell isolation kit. PBMCs were separated from whole blood using Ficoll-Paque Plus gradient centrifugation and then either used fresh or cryopreserved at -140C. Triplicate wells were generally used for each culture condition.

The chain uses TRBV20-1 and TRBJ1-3, with the identity of the D gene unclear. The sequenced sample consisted of CD4+ T cells from blood, cultured in vitro. This receptor was identified in a human donor who had recovered from COVID-19. This receptor carries the CDR3 CSARSFGNTIYF. The DNA sequence is given as TGCAGTGCTAGGTCCTTTGGAAACACCATATATTTT.